These 21 T cell receptor beta chains came from one sample sequenced in a study of CD8 T cells in Susac syndrome. It was with random hexamers that 0.5 to 1 ug RNA was reverse transcribed. A single record per CDR3 protein comes from TCRdb applying MiXCR to the immunoSEQ multiplex PCR reads. Here the sample spans some 250,000 distinct CDR3 sequences, almost 97% being singletons. The sample taken for sequencing was CD4+ T cells from PBMCs. The receptors derive from a human donor with Susac syndrome.

This chain connects TRBV2 to TRBJ1-4; D gene ambiguous. The CDR3 consists of 13 residues. Germline V gene lookup returns CDR1 SNHLY and CDR2 FYNNEI. The V end was cut by 6 bases, the J end by 5 bases, with 10 bases between. The DNA of the CDR3 is TGTGCCAGCAGACCAAGAGAGAATGAAAAACTGTTTTTT. Protein product: CASRPRENEKLFF.

The chain employs TRBV4-2 and TRBJ2-7, with 10 bases matching TRBD2. The CDR3 covers 16 residues. CDR1 is LGHNA and CDR2 is YNFKEQ in the germline V gene. V lost 3 bases, J lost 4 bases, and 9 bases stayed unmatched. The CDR3 sequence: CASSHGGLAGGYEQYF. In nucleotides, the CDR3 is TGTGCCAGCAGCCACGGTGGGTTAGCGGGAGGTTACGAGCAGTACTTC.

The chain combines TRBV6-2 or TRBV6-3 with TRBJ1-2; tentatively, D is TRBD1 (5 bases). Germline V gene data show CDR1 as MNHEY and CDR2 as SVGEGT. The CDR3 totals 14 residues. The ends were cut back, 8 bases at V and 4 bases at J, with 17 bases in the middle. In DNA form, the CDR3 reads TGTGCCAGCGAAACGGGGCAGCGAAGCTATGGCTACACCTTC. Its protein product is CASETGQRSYGYTF.

The chain has TRBV28 and TRBJ2-5; no firm D call. The CDR3 runs 14 residues. Between the trimmed V and J ends, which lost 3 bases and 7 bases, there was a span of 15 bases. Germline CDR1 MDHEN, CDR2 SYDVKM. CDR3 coding DNA: TGTGCCAGCAGTTTCCTTACTGGTAGGCGGACCCAGTACTTC. Protein product: CASSFLTGRRTQYF.

The chain employs TRBV20-1 and TRBJ2-7, with 10 bases matching TRBD1. The CDR3 has 15 amino acids. Unmatched junction bases numbered 8, after V lost 0 bases and J lost 6 bases. Germline V gene data show CDR1 as DFQATT and CDR2 as SNEGSKA (reference sequence). The CDR3 bases are TGCAGTGCTAGAGACACGGGACAGGGGCACTCCGAGCAGTACTTC. This translates into CSARDTGQGHSEQYF.

In this sample, this clonotype turned up a few times. This sequence joins TRBV19 and TRBJ2-6, with no clear D. Germline values: CDR1 LNHDA, CDR2 SQIVND (reference sequence). V was pared by 8 bases and J by 2 bases, with 7 bases between. The CDR3 is made up of 13 amino acids. CDR3 amino acids: CASSSTGANVLTF. CDR3 in DNA: TGTGCCAGTTCCTCAACTGGGGCCAACGTCCTGACTTTC.

V gene TRBV13 combines with J gene TRBJ2-1; 9 nucleotides agree with TRBD2. The V and J ends lost 4 bases and 7 bases, in that order; junction bases with no gene match: 8. Germline-derived CDR1 and CDR2 are PRHDT and FYEKMQ (reference sequence). The CDR3 has 15 amino acids. The CDR3 is CASSWVAGERNEQFF. For the CDR3, the DNA is TGTGCCAGCAGCTGGGTAGCGGGAGAAAGGAATGAGCAGTTCTTC.

The V and J genes are TRBV5-1 and TRBJ2-1; D unclear. CDR1 is SGHRS and CDR2 is YFSETQ in the germline V gene. V was trimmed by 5 bases and J by 4 bases, leaving 10 bases between them. The CDR3 has 13 amino acids. Written as DNA, the CDR3 is TGCGCCAGCAGGGCAGATCTTTACAATGAGCAGTTCTTC. Its translation: CASRADLYNEQFF.

This chain links TRBV30 with TRBJ2-5, with 7 nucleotides matching TRBD1. The CDR3 extends over 14 amino acids. Germline trimming cut 3 bases from V and 5 bases from J; bases unmatched to any gene: 9. Germline CDR1 and CDR2: GTSNPN and SVGIG (reference sequence). CDR3 region: CAWSRQGPRETQYF. DNA for the CDR3: TGTGCCTGGAGCCGACAGGGTCCGAGGGAGACCCAGTACTTC. The variable domain in full, with the rest retrieved from reference TRBV30 and TRBJ2-5, is SQTIHQWPATLVQPVGSPLSLECTVEGTSNPNLYWYRQAAGRGLQLLFYSVGIGQISSEVPQNLSASRPQDRQFILSSKKLLLSDSGFYLCAWSRQGPRETQYFGPGTRLLVL.

The chain combines TRBV29-1 with TRBJ2-5; no definite D call. CDR3 size: 10 residues. Germline-derived CDR1 and CDR2 are SQVTM and ANQGSEA. V lost 7 bases and J 2 bases, leaving 5 bases between the germline ends. DNA of the CDR3: TGCAGCGCTTTACAAGAGACCCAGTACTTC. Its protein is CSALQETQYF. Full variable domain (outside the CDR3, taken from reference TRBV29-1 and TRBJ2-5): SAVISQKPSRDICQRGTSLTIQCQVDSQVTMMFWYRQQPGQSLTLIATANQGSEATYESGFVIDKFPISRPNLTFSTLTVSNMSPEDSSIYLCSALQETQYFGPGTRLLVL.

The chain links TRBV27 to TRBJ1-1, with a possible D match to TRBD1 (5 bases). The V end lost 3 bases, the J end lost 4 bases, and 12 bases lay between the germline ends. The CDR3 extends over 14 amino acids. In germline, CDR1 is MNHEY, CDR2 SMNVEV (reference sequence). The CDR3 reads CASSLGTPSTEAFF. The CDR3 DNA sequence: TGTGCCAGCAGTTTGGGGACTCCGAGCACTGAAGCTTTCTTT.

The CDR3 loop is CASSSWAGGPSSYNEQFF. CDR3 nucleotides: TGCGCCAGCAGCTCCTGGGCGGGAGGGCCGAGTTCCTACAATGAGCAGTTCTTC. This sequence joins TRBV5-1 and TRBJ2-1; 9 bases are shared with TRBD2. This CDR3 comprises 18 residues. The germline gives CDR1 SGHRS, CDR2 YFSETQ. After removal of 3 bases from V and 1 base from J, the junction contained 11 bases not matched to a gene.

The chain employs TRBV30 and TRBJ1-5; D not resolved. The germline V and J ends were trimmed by 0 bases and 4 bases, with 4 bases remaining between them. Germline-derived CDR1 and CDR2 are GTSNPN and SVGIG (reference sequence). CDR3 size: 12 residues. CDR3 region: CAWSVRNQPQHF. The CDR3 nucleotides are TGTGCCTGGAGTGTGAGAAATCAGCCCCAGCATTTT.

This clonotype showed up just once. J is TRBJ2-7 and V is TRBV18; 11 nucleotides align to TRBD2. The ends lost 3 bases at V and 4 bases at J; junction bases unmatched: 5. The CDR3 is made up of 15 amino acids. Per the germline V gene, CDR1 is KGHSH and CDR2 is LQKENI. Written as DNA, the CDR3 is TGTGCCAGCTCACCGCGGACTAGCGGGTTATACGAGCAGTACTTC. This codes for CASSPRTSGLYEQYF.

The chain carries TRBV29-1 and TRBJ2-1, with 7 bases identical to TRBD1. This CDR3 comprises 16 residues. The V gene's germline CDR1 is SQVTM and CDR2 ANQGSEA. J was trimmed by 6 bases and V by 4 bases; bases with no gene match: 15. The CDR3 reads CSVVTSWTGRGNEQFF. In DNA, the CDR3 is TGCAGCGTTGTAACCTCCTGGACAGGCCGTGGCAATGAGCAGTTCTTC.

The J gene is TRBJ2-2, the V gene TRBV9; 9 bases map to TRBD2. This CDR3 region has 16 residues. CDR1 SGDLS and CDR2 YYNGEE come from the germline V gene. With V trimmed by 0 bases and J by 6 bases, 6 bases remained unmatched. The CDR3 bases are TGTGCCAGCAGCGTAGAGCGAGCGGGAGGCCCCGGGGAGCTGTTTTTT. Protein: CASSVERAGGPGELFF. Using reference TRBV9 and TRBJ2-2 for the parts outside the CDR3, the full variable domain is DSGVTQTPKHLITATGQRVTLRCSPRSGDLSVYWYQQSLDQGLQFLIQYYNGEERAKGNILERFSAQQFPDLHSELNLSSLELGDSALYFCASSVERAGGPGELFFGEGSRLTVL.

This chain uses TRBV2 with TRBJ1-5; possible D gene TRBD1, 5 bases. The CDR3 is 13 amino acids. Germline V gene sequence: CDR1 SNHLY, CDR2 FYNNEI. Trimming removed 7 bases at V and 5 bases at J, with 12 bases between. DNA for the CDR3: TGTGCCAGCAACCCGCAGGGTGATCAGCCCCAGCATTTT. Residues: CASNPQGDQPQHF.

Details on this clonotype: Relative to the germline gene, one junction end is altered; a read error may explain this. The chain carries TRBV7-7 and TRBJ2-5; 7 nucleotides line up with TRBD2. CDR1 is SSHAT, CDR2 FNYEAQ, per germline (reference sequence). This CDR3 spans 15 amino acids. The CDR3: CASSLTGGDQETQYF. The CDR3 bases are TGTGCTAGCAGCTTAACGGGAGGAGACCAAGAGACCCAGTACTTC.

The rearrangement joins TRBV6-5 to TRBJ2-1, with 8 bases fitting TRBD1. V trimming: 2 bases; J trimming: 10 bases; junction bases outside the gene matches: 10. This CDR3 is built from 15 residues. CDR1 is MNHEY and CDR2 is SVGAGI in the germline V gene. The CDR3 coding sequence is TGTGCCAGCAGTTACGGGACAGGCTTGGGATCGGAGCAGTTCTTC. Translated: CASSYGTGLGSEQFF.

V usage is TRBV7-9 and J usage is TRBJ2-5; 9 bases are a match to TRBD1. The germline V gene has CDR1 SEHNR and CDR2 FQNEAQ (reference sequence). V lost 5 bases, J lost 5 bases, and 6 bases stayed unmatched. CDR3 length: 14 residues. The CDR3 region is CASSKGQGGETQYF. The DNA of the CDR3 is TGTGCCAGCAGCAAGGGACAGGGAGGCGAGACCCAGTACTTC.

The count of this clonotype is one. The rearrangement uses TRBV6-5 and TRBJ1-2; no clear D. CDR3 length: 13 residues. Deletions cut 6 bases from V and 8 bases from J, with 16 bases between. From germline, CDR1 is MNHEY and CDR2 SVGAGI. The CDR3 DNA follows: TGTGCCAGCAGAGTCCAGGAAGCGGGCGGCTACACCTTC. It encodes CASRVQEAGGYTF.